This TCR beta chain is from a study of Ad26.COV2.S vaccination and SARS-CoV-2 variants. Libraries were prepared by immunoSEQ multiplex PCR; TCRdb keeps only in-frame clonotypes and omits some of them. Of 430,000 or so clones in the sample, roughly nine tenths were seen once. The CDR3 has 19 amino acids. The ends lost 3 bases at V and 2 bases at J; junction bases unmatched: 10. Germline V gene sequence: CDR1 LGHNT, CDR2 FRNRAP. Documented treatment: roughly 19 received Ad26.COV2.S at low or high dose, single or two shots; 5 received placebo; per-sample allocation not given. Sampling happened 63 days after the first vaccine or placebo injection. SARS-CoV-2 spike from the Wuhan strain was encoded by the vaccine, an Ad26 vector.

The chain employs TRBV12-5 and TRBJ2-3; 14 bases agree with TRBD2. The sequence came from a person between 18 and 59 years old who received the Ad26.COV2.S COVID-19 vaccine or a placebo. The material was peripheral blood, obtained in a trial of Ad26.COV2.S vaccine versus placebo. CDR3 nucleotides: TGTGCTAGTGGTTTTCTCCGACTAGCGGGAGGGCCGAACACAGATACGCAGTATTTT. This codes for CASGFLRLAGGPNTDTQYF.